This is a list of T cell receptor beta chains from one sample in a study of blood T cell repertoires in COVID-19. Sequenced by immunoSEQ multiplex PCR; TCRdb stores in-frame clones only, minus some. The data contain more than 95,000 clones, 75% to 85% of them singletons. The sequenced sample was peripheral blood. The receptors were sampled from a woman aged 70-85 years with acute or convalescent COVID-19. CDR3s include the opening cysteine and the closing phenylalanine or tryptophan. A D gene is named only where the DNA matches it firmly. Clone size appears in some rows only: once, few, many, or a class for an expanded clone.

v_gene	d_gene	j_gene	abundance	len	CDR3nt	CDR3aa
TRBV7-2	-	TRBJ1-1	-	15	TGTGCCAGCACCCGTGGGGGGGCTACAAACACTGAAGCTTTCTTT	CASTRGGATNTEAFF
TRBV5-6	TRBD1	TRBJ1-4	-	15	TGTGCCAGCAGCTCTCACAGGGGAGTTGTCGAAAAACTGTTTTTT	CASSSHRGVVEKLFF
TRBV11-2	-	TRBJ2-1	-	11	TGTGCCAGCACCCTTGACAATGAGCAGTTCTTC	CASTLDNEQFF
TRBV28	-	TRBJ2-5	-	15	TGTGCCAGCAGTTTTGCAGGTATCGGCGGGGAGACCCAGTACTTC	CASSFAGIGGETQYF
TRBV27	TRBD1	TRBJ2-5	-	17	TGTGCCAGCAGTCCCACCCCATTACAGGGGATTGGAGAGACCCAGTACTTC	CASSPTPLQGIGETQYF
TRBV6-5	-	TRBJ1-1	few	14	TGTGCCAGTACCGGGGTCGGGGGGGAAACTGAAGCTTTCTTT	CASTGVGGETEAFF
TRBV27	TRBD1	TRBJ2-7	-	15	TGTGCCAGCAGCTTAGGGCGGGACAGGGGCTACGAGCAGTACTTC	CASSLGRDRGYEQYF
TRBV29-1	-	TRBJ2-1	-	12	TGCAGCGTTGAACCTAACTACAATGAGCAGTTCTTC	CSVEPNYNEQFF
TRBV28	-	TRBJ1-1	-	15	TGTGCCAGCCGCCCCGGAGGGATGAGGAGCACTGAAGCTTTCTTT	CASRPGGMRSTEAFF
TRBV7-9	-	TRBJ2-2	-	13	TGTGCCAGCAGCCCATCGAACACCGGGGAGCTGTTTTTT	CASSPSNTGELFF
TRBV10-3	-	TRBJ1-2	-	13	TGTGCCATCGGGAGGGGGGGGAACTATGGCTACACCTTC	CAIGRGGNYGYTF
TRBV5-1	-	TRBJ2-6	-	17	TGCGCCAGCAGCGCGGGAAATCTGAGGTCTGGGGCCAACGTCCTGACTTTC	CASSAGNLRSGANVLTF
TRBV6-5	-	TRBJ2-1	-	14	TGTGCCAGCAACCGGGGCGGGATTCCTAATGAGCAGTTCTTC	CASNRGGIPNEQFF
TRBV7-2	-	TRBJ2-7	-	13	TGTGCCAGCAGCTTACAGGGTAACTACGAGCAGTACTTC	CASSLQGNYEQYF
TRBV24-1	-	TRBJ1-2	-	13	TGTGCCACCAGTGACCGACACGGTTATGGCTACACCTTC	CATSDRHGYGYTF
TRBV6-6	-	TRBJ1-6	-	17	TGTGCCAGCAGTCAGGGCAGGAGCTTGCGTACTAGCTCACCCCTCCACTTT	CASSQGRSLRTSSPLHF
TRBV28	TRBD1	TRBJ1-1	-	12	TGTGCCGCCTGGACAGGGAACACTGAAGCTTTCTTT	CAAWTGNTEAFF
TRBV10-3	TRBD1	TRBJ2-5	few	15	TGTGCCAACACGTCCAAGACAGGGGACAAAGAGACCCAGTACTTC	CANTSKTGDKETQYF
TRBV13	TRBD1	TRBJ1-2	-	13	TGTGCCAGCAGCCCGACAGGGCACTATGGCTACACCTTC	CASSPTGHYGYTF
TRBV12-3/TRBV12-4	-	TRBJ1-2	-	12	TGTGCCAGCAGTTTGCAGGGCCTTGGCTACACCTTC	CASSLQGLGYTF
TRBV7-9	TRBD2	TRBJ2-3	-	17	TGTGCCAGCAGCTTATCCCCTAGCGGGAGATGGGTACATACGCAGTATTTT	CASSLSPSGRWVHTQYF
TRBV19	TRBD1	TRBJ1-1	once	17	TGTGCCAGTAGCACCGGGACAGGGGACGCCTGGAACACTGAAGCTTTCTTT	CASSTGTGDAWNTEAFF
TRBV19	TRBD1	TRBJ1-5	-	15	TGTGCCAGTAGTGAAAGGACAGGGGGCGTTCAGCCCCAGCATTTT	CASSERTGGVQPQHF
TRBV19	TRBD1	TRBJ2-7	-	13	TGTGCCAGTAGTAAGGGACAGCGCTACGAGCAGTACTTC	CASSKGQRYEQYF
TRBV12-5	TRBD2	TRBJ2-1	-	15	TGTGCTAGTGGCCTGGGACTAGCGGAAAACAATGAGCAGTTCTTC	CASGLGLAENNEQFF
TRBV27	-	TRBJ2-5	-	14	TGTGCCAGCAGTTTGGGGGGGCGTCAAGAGACCCAGTACTTC	CASSLGGRQETQYF
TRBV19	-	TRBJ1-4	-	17	TGTGCCAGTAGTACCCCCCACACGGTACAGATTAATGAAAAACTGTTTTTT	CASSTPHTVQINEKLFF
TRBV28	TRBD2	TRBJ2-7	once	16	TGTGCCAGCAGCAGTTCCAGGCTAGCGGTTCCCTACGAGCAGTACTTC	CASSSSRLAVPYEQYF
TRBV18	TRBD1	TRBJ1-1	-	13	TGTGCCAGCTCAAGGGACAGGGCGGACGAGGCTTTCTTT	CASSRDRADEAFF
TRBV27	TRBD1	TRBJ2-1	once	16	TGTGCCAGCAGTTCGATCTGGGACAGGGGACCCAATGAGCAGTTCTTC	CASSSIWDRGPNEQFF
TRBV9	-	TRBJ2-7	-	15	TGTGCCAGCAGCGTAGCTACTAGCTCTCACTACGAGCAGTACTTC	CASSVATSSHYEQYF
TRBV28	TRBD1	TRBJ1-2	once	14	TGTGCCAGCACCGAAACAGGGGCTAACTATGGCTACACCTTC	CASTETGANYGYTF
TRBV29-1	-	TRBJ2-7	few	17	TGCAACGGCCCCCCCAGATCGGGACTCCTTAGCTCCTACGAGCAGTACTTC	CNGPPRSGLLSSYEQYF
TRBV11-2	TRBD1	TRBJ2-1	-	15	TGTGCCAGCAGCTCACCCGGGACAGGTGTAAATGAGCAGTTCTTC	CASSSPGTGVNEQFF
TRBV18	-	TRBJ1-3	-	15	TGTGCCAGCTCACCACCGGTAGTACCTGGAAACACCATATATTTT	CASSPPVVPGNTIYF
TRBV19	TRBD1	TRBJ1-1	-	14	TGTGCCAGTAGCGCCGGGACAGGGAGCGCACAAGCTTTCTTT	CASSAGTGSAQAFF
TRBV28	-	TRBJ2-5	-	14	TGTGCCAGCAGTTTCTGGGCGATCGGCGAGACCCAGTACTTC	CASSFWAIGETQYF